The present TCR beta chain was sequenced within a study of cytomegalovirus exposure and HLA in healthy donors. PCR used 60 Vbeta primers and 13 Jbeta primers. Sequenced by immunoSEQ multiplex PCR; TCRdb stores in-frame clones only, minus some. The sample records approximately 170,000 clones, roughly 84% being singletons. CDR1 and CDR2 from the germline V gene are WNHNN and SYGVQD (reference sequence). V lost 4 bases and J lost 2; bases outside the gene matches: 0. CDR3 length: 13 amino acids. This rearrangement joins TRBV10-1 to TRBJ2-7; 9 bases fit TRBD1. The sequencing input was PBMCs. This clonotype originated in a male donor in good health and CMV-seronegative. The CDR3 region has the DNA TGCGCCAGCAGTGGACAGGGGGCCTACGAGCAGTACTTC. It codes for CASSGQGAYEQYF.